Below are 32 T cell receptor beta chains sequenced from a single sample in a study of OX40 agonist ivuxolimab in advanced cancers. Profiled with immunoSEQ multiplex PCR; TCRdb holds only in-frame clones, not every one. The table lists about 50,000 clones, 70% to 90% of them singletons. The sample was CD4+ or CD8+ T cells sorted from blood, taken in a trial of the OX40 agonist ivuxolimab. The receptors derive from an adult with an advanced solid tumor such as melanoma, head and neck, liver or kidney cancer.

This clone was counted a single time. CDR3 sequence reads: CASSSSGVGAYNEQFF. The DNA of the CDR3 is TGTGCCAGCAGCTCAAGCGGAGTGGGGGCCTACAATGAGCAGTTCTTC. The gene calls are TRBV7-9 and TRBJ2-1; perhaps D is TRBD1 or TRBD2 (5 bases each). The V end lost 4 bases, the J end lost 2 bases, and 15 bases lay between the germline ends. CDR1 is SEHNR and CDR2 is FQNEAQ in the germline V gene (reference sequence). The CDR3 length is 16 residues.

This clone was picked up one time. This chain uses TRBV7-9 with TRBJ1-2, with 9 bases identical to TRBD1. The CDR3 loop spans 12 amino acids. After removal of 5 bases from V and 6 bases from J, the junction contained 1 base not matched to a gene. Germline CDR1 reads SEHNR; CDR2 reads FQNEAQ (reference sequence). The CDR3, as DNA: TGTGCCAGCAGCCGGACAGGGGATGGCTACACCTTC. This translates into CASSRTGDGYTF. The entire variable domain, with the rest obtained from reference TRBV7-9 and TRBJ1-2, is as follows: DTGVSQNPRHKITKRGQNVTFRCDPISEHNRLYWYRQTLGQGPEFLTYFQNEAQLEKSRLLSDRFSAERPKGSFSTLEIQRTEQGDSAMYLCASSRTGDGYTFGSGTRLTVV.

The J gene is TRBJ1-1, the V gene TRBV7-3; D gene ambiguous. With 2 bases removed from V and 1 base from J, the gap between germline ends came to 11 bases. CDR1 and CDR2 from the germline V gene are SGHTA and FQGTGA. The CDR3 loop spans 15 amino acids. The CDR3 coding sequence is TGTGCCAGCAGCTTACGGGCAGGATCGAACACTGAAGCTTTCTTT. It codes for CASSLRAGSNTEAFF. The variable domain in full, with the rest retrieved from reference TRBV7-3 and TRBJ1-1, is GAGVSQTPSNKVTEKGKYVELRCDPISGHTALYWYRQSLGQGPEFLIYFQGTGAADDSGLPNDRFFAVRPEGSVSTLKIQRTERGDSAVYLCASSLRAGSNTEAFFGQGTRLTVV.

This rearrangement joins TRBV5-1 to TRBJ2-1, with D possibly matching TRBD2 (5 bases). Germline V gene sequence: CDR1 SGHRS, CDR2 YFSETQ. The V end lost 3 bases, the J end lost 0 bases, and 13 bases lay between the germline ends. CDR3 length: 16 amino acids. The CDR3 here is CASSSLLAVSYNEQFF. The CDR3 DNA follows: TGCGCCAGCAGCTCCCTTCTAGCAGTCTCCTACAATGAGCAGTTCTTC.

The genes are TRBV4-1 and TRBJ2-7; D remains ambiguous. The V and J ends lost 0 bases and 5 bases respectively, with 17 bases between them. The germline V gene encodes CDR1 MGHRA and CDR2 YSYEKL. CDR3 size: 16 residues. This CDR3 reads CASSQEFGNLLNEQYF. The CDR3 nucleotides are TGCGCCAGCAGCCAAGAATTTGGGAACCTTCTAAACGAGCAGTACTTC.

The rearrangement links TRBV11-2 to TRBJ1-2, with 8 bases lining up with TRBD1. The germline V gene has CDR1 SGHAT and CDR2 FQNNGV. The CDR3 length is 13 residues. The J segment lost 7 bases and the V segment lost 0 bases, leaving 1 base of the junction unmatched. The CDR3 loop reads CASSLEDRAGYTF. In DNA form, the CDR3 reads TGTGCCAGCAGCTTAGAGGACAGGGCTGGCTACACCTTC.

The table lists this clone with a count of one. The CDR3 DNA follows: TGTGCCAGCAGCACCCTAGGACAGGGCTACGAGCAGTACTTC. This encodes CASSTLGQGYEQYF. The V and J genes are TRBV6-5 and TRBJ2-7; 8 nucleotides align to TRBD1. Per the germline V gene, CDR1 is MNHEY and CDR2 is SVGAGI. CDR3 length: 14 residues. J was trimmed by 3 bases and V by 6 bases; bases with no gene match: 7.

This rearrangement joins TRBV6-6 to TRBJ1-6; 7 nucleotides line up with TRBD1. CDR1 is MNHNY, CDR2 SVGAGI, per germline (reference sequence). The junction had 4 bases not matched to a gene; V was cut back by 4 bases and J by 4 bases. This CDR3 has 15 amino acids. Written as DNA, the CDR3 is TGTGCCAGCAGTTCTCCGGGACAGTATAATTCACCCCTCCACTTT. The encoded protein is CASSSPGQYNSPLHF.

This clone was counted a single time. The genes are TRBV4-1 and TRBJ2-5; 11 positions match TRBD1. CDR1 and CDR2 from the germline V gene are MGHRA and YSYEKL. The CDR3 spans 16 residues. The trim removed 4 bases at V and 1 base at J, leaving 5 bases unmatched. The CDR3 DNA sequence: TGCGCCAGCAGCCGATGGGGACAGGGGGTCCAAGAGACCCAGTACTTC. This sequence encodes CASSRWGQGVQETQYF.

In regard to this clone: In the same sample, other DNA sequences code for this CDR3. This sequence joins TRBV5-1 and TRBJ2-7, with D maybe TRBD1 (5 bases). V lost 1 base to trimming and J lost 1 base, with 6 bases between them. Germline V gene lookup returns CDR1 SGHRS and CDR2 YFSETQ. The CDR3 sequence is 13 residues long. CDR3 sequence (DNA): TGCGCCAGCAGCTTGCAGGGATCCTACGAGCAGTACTTC. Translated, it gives CASSLQGSYEQYF. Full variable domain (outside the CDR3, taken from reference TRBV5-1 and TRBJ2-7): KAGVTQTPRYLIKTRGQQVTLSCSPISGHRSVSWYQQTPGQGLQFLFEYFSETQRNKGNFPGRFSGRQFSNSRSEMNVSTLELGDSALYLCASSLQGSYEQYFGPGTRLTVT.

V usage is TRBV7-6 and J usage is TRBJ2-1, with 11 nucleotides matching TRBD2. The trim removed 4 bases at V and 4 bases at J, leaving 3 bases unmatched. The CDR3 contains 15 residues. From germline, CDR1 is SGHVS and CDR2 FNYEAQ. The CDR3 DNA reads TGTGCCAGCAGCTGGACTAGCGGGTCTTACAATGAGCAGTTCTTC. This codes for CASSWTSGSYNEQFF.

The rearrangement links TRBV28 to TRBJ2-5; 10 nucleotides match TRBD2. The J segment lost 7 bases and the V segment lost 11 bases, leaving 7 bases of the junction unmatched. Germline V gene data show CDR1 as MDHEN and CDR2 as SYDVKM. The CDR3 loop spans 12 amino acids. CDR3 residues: CAGSGRRWTQYF. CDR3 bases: TGTGCCGGTAGCGGGAGGAGGTGGACCCAGTACTTC.

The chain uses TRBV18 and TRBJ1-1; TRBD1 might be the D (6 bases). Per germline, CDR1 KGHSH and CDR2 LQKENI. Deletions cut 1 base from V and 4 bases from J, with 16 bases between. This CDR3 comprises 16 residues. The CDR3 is CASSPRPTGATTEAFF. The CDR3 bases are TGTGCCAGCTCACCACGGCCGACAGGTGCGACCACTGAAGCTTTCTTT. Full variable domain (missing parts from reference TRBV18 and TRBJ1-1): NAGVMQNPRHLVRRRGQEARLRCSPMKGHSHVYWYRQLPEEGLKFMVYLQKENIIDESGMPKERFSAEFPKEGPSILRIQQVVRGDSAAYFCASSPRPTGATTEAFFGQGTRLTVV.

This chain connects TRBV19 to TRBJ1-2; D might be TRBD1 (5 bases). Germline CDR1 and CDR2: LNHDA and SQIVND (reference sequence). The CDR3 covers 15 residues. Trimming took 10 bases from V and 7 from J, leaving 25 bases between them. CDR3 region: CATKRGDSFFSGYTF. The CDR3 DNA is TGTGCCACTAAACGGGGTGACAGTTTCTTTTCTGGCTACACCTTC.

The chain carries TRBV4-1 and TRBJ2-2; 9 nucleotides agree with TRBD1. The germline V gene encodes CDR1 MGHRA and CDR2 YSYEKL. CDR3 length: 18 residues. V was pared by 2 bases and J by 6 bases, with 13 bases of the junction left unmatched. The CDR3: CASSQSQTGTGSSGELFF. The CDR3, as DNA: TGCGCCAGCAGCCAATCCCAGACCGGGACAGGGAGTTCCGGGGAGCTGTTTTTT.

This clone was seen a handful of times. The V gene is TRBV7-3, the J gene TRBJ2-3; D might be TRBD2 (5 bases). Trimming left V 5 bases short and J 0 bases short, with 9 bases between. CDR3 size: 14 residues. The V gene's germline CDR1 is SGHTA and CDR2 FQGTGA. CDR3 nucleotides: TGTGCCAGCAGCAAACTAGGTAGCACAGATACGCAGTATTTT. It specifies CASSKLGSTDTQYF.

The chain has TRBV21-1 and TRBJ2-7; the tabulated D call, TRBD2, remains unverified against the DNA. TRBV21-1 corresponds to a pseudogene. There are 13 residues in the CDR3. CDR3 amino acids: CASTHWSIYEQYF. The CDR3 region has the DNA TGTGCCAGCACCCACTGGAGTATCTACGAGCAGTACTTC.

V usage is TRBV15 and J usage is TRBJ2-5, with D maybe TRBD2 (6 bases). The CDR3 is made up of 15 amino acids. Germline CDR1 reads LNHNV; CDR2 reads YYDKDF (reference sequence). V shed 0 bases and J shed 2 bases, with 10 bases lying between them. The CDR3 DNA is TGTGCCACCAGCAGAGATGGGGGGAAACAAGAGACCCAGTACTTC. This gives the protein CATSRDGGKQETQYF.

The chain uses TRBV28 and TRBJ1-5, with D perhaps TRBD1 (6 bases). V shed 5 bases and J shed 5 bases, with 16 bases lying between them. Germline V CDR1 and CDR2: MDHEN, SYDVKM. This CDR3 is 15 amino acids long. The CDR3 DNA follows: TGTGCCAGCAGTCAGGGACATAACTCACATCAGCCCCAGCATTTT. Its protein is CASSQGHNSHQPQHF.

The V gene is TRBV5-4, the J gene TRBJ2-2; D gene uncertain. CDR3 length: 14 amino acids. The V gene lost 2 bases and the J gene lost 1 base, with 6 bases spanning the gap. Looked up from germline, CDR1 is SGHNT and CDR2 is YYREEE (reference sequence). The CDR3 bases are TGTGCCAGCAGCTTCTCAGTGAACACCGGGGAGCTGTTTTTT. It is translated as CASSFSVNTGELFF. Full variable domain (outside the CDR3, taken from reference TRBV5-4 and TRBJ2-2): ETGVTQSPTHLIKTRGQQVTLRCSSQSGHNTVSWYQQALGQGPQFIFQYYREEENGRGNFPPRFSGLQFPNYSSELNVNALELDDSALYLCASSFSVNTGELFFGEGSRLTVL.

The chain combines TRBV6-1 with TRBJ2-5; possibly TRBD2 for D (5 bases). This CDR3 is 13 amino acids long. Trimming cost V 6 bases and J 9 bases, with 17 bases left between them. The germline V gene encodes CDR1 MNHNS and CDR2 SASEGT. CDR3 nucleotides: TGTGCCAGCAGCCTCGAGGGAAGTTCCGCCCAGTACTTC. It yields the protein CASSLEGSSAQYF.

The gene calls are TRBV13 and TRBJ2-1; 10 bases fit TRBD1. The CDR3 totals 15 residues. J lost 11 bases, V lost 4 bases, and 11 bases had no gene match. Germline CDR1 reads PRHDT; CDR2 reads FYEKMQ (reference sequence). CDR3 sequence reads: CASSSGTGVYGKQFF. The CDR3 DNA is TGTGCCAGCAGCTCCGGGACAGGGGTTTATGGGAAGCAGTTCTTC.

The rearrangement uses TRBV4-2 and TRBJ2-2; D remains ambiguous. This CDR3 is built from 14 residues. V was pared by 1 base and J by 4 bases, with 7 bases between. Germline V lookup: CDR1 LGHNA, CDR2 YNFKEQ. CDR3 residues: CASSQVPSTGELFF. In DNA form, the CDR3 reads TGTGCCAGCAGCCAAGTTCCCAGCACCGGGGAGCTGTTTTTT.

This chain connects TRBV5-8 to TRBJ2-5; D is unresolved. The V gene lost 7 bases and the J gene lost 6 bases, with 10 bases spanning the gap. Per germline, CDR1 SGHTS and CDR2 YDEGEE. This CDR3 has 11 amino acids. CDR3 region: CASARSQTQYF. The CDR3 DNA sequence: TGTGCCAGCGCAAGGTCGCAGACCCAGTACTTC.

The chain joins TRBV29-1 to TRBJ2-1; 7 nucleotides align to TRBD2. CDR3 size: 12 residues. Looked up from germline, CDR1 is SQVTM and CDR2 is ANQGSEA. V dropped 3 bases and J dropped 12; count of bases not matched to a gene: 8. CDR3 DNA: TGCAGCGTTGAGCTGAGCGGGATATCGCAGTTCTTC. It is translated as CSVELSGISQFF.

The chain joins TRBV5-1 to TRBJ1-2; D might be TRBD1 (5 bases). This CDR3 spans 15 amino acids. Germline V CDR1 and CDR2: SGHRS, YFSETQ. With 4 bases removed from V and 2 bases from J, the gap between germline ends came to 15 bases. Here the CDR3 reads CASSVVGGGNYGYTF. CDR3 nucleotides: TGCGCCAGCAGCGTAGTCGGGGGAGGCAACTATGGCTACACCTTC.

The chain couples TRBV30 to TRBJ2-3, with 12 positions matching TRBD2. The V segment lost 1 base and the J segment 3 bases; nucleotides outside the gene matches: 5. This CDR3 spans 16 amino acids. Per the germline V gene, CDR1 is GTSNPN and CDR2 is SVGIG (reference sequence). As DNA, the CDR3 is TGTGCCTGGAGTGCCGCTAGCGGGAGGGTGACAGATACGCAGTATTTT. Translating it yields CAWSAASGRVTDTQYF.

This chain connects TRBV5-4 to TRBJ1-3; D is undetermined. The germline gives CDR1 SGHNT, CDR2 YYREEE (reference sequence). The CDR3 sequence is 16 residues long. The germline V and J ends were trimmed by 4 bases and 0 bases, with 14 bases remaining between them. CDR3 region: CASSTTDPLSGNTIYF. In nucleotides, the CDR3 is TGTGCCAGCAGCACGACCGACCCACTCTCTGGAAACACCATATATTTT.

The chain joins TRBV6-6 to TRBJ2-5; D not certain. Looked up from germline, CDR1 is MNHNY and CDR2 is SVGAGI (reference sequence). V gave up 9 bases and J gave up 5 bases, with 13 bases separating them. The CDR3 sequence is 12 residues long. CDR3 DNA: TGTGCCAGTGGACGGCCCGGGGAGACCCAGTACTTC. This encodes CASGRPGETQYF.

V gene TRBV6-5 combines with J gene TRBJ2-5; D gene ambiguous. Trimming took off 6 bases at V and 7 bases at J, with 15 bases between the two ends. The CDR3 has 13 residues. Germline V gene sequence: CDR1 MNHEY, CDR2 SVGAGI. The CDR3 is CASSPGVMVTQYF. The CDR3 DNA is TGTGCCAGCAGCCCCGGAGTTATGGTGACCCAGTACTTC.

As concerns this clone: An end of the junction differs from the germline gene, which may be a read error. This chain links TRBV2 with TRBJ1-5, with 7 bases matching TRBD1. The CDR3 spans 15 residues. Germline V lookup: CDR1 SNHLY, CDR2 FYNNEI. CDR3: CASREGQAVSRPQHF. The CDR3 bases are TGTGCCAGCAGAGAAGGACAGGCCGTTTCCCGGCCCCAGCATTTT.

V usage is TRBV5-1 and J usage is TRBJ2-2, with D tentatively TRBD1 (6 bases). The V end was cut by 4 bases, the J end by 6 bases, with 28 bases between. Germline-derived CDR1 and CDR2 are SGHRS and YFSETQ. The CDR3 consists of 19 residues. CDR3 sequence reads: CASSPDRITLQRQAGELFF. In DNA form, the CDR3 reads TGCGCCAGCAGCCCCGACAGGATCACCCTCCAAAGGCAGGCCGGGGAGCTGTTTTTT.